This T cell receptor beta chain was documented in a study of shared clonotypes between healthy human individuals. In the study overall: Donors had three CD4 naive, three CD4 memory, two CD8 naive and one CD8 memory plate apiece. General study points: Shared clonotypes across all four donors exceeded non-shared ones in generation probability.

Across several immunoSEQ plates, the genomic DNA of each subset was split evenly. Here immunoSEQ multiplex PCR was the method, and the copy in TCRdb shows in-frame clones only, minus some. The sample includes hundreds of thousands of clones, 92% seen only once; the top ten take about 24%. As defined, naive CD8 cells were CD45RO-negative and positively selected for CCR7, with terminally differentiated effector memory CD45RA+ cells excluded. Regarding this clone: Its target is unknown.

Sequencing used naive CD8+ T cells sorted from blood. This receptor was obtained from a young man in good health.

CDR3 sequence: CASSFYRDPYEQYF. The CDR3, as DNA: TGCGCCAGCAGCTTCTACAGGGACCCCTACGAGCAGTACTTC. The V call is TRBV5-1, the J call TRBJ2-7; a weak D match, TRBD1 (6 bases). V gave up 2 bases and J gave up 2 bases, with 11 bases separating them. Per germline, CDR1 SGHRS and CDR2 YFSETQ. The CDR3 runs to 14 residues.